One sample yielded the 3 T cell receptor beta chains listed below, sequenced in a study of blood T cell repertoires in COVID-19 (dated by TCRdb to about 2020). The library was generated by the immunoSEQ multiplex PCR assay. TCRdb provides this immuneACCESS table in a form limited to in-frame rearrangements. Some clones are lacking; in checked studies, under half of them reflect an unresolved V gene, and why the rest are absent is not known. Recorded for this sample are about 380,000 clones; roughly 87% of them occurred a single time. The ten largest clones take up roughly 3% of the sample. The material sequenced was PBMCs or T cells enriched from blood (not recorded which). The receptors originated from a woman in her 30s who had recovered from COVID-19.

This clone was observed a single time. This chain joins TRBV20-1 and TRBJ1-3; D call uncertain. Germline V gives CDR1 DFQATT, CDR2 SNEGSKA (reference sequence). Deletions cut 3 bases from V and 0 bases from J, with 9 bases between. This CDR3 spans 14 amino acids. This chain's CDR3 is CSASHSVSGNTIYF. As DNA, the CDR3 is TGCAGTGCTAGTCACAGTGTCTCTGGAAACACCATATATTTT.

The rearrangement links TRBV10-1 to TRBJ2-7; 9 bases are a match to TRBD1. The CDR3 is made up of 15 amino acids. V was pared by 3 bases and J by 6 bases, with 9 bases of the junction left unmatched. Germline values: CDR1 WNHNN, CDR2 SYGVQD (reference sequence). The CDR3 DNA reads TGCGCCAGCAGTGAAGGTGGGACAGGGAAATGCGAGCAGTACTTC. It translates to CASSEGGTGKCEQYF.

The J gene is TRBJ1-2, the V gene TRBV6-5, with D tentatively TRBD1 (6 bases). CDR3 size: 13 residues. In germline, CDR1 is MNHEY, CDR2 SVGAGI. V lost 6 bases and J lost 5, with 13 bases in between. The CDR3: CASSPGQRYGYTF. CDR3 coding DNA: TGTGCCAGCAGCCCCGGACAGCGATATGGCTACACCTTC.